This TCR beta chain is from a study of blood T cell repertoires in COVID-19 (dated by TCRdb to the early 2020s). At the level of the whole study: The collaborator samples originated in the United States, Italy and Spain and spanned the acute and convalescent phases of COVID-19. Where available, HLA class I and class II types were taken from metadata supplied by the sample provider and were not determined by assay-based typing. The prospective study material was composed of cDNA or gDNA derived from T cells, B-cell-depleted T cells, or PBMCs. Samples were obtained from the ongoing ImmuneRACE study (first 160 participants) and from 1,254 subjects provided by 6 global collaborators. The repertoires were made available in a free public database intended to serve as a resource for research on the immune response to SARS-CoV-2. The dataset comprised deeply sampled blood TCRbeta repertoires from subjects exposed to, actively infected with, or recovered from COVID-19. A de-identified subject ID, COVID-19 status, age in years and sex were almost always included in the sample metadata. The paper as a whole reports these results and caveats: How much clinical and demographic metadata was included differed by source and by participant, and the metadata was provided uncurated.

Whole blood was collected in K2EDTA tubes by collaborating institutions according to the institutions' own protocols. For TCRbeta analysis, collaborator samples were shipped as frozen whole blood, as isolated PBMCs, or as DNA extracted from either sample type. TCRbeta CDR3 regions were amplified from genomic DNA using the immunoSEQ Assay, a bias-controlled multiplex PCR. As for how the authors treated the data: The number of nucleated cells in each sample was estimated from the amplification of reference gene primers within the assay. To quantify the absolute abundance of each unique TCRbeta CDR3 rearrangement, sequence reads were collapsed and filtered. For each sample, productive Simpson clonality was calculated as the square root of Simpson's diversity index across productive rearrangements. TCRdb re-hosts the immuneACCESS table, in-frame sequences only. Its copies lack some clones; in the studies checked, an unresolved V gene accounts for under half of them, and the cause for the rest is not known. From that table come the V and J calls and clone size; the DNA was used to work out D and trimming. For this sample there are about 300,000 clones; 85% to 90% appear just once. About 4.2% of the sample is held by the ten biggest clonotypes.

This clone was observed once. Its specific antigen is unknown. Base quality data are lacking; no much larger clone is found one base away. From cysteine to phenylalanine, the CDR3 is 16 amino acids long. Only the CDR3 region is kept as DNA, spanning 48 bases read in frame from base 1. V is shortened by 3 bases, J by 6 bases, and the region joining them spans 18 bases. CDR1 and CDR2, looked up from the germline V gene (reference sequence), are LNHDA and SQIVND. Sequenced input: peripheral blood. The chain joins TRBV19 to TRBJ2-1; the D gene is perhaps TRBD1, from 6 matching bases. This clonotype was sampled from a man aged 35 to 55 with acute or convalescent COVID-19. The CDR3 region reads CASSIWGNRDGNEQFF. The DNA sequence is TGTGCCAGTAGTATCTGGGGAAACAGGGATGGCAATGAGCAGTTCTTC.